The 26 T cell receptor beta chains presented below share a single source sample, sequenced in a study of STAT5B mutations in CD4+ large granular lymphocyte leukemia. The data were produced by immunoSEQ multiplex PCR, yet TCRdb's version contains in-frame clones alone and is incomplete. The sample shows about 45,000 clones, approximately 83% of them seen only once. The sequencing input was CD4+ T cells from blood buffy coats. The source is a human donor in good health.

There are a few counts of this clone. The chain joins TRBV7-9 to TRBJ1-2; possibly TRBD1 for D (5 bases). This CDR3 is built from 15 residues. Trimming took off 0 bases at V and 6 bases at J, with 14 bases between the two ends. Germline V CDR1 and CDR2: SEHNR, FQNEAQ (reference sequence). For the CDR3, the DNA is TGTGCCAGCAGCTTAGCTCAGGCAGTGGGGGATGGCTACACCTTC. The encoded protein is CASSLAQAVGDGYTF.

The chain is built from TRBV2 and TRBJ2-7; D might be TRBD1 (6 bases). Germline assignment: CDR1 SNHLY and CDR2 FYNNEI. Trimming took off 0 bases at V and 1 base at J, with 16 bases between the two ends. The CDR3 sequence is 17 residues long. CDR3 in amino acids: CASSEALPRDMSYEQYF. The DNA of the CDR3 is TGTGCCAGCAGTGAAGCGCTTCCACGGGACATGTCCTACGAGCAGTACTTC.

This clone was observed a few times. The chain is built from TRBV6-1 and TRBJ2-2; a possible D gene is TRBD2 (6 bases). There are 15 residues in the CDR3. The germline V gene encodes CDR1 MNHNS and CDR2 SASEGT. Trimming removed 7 bases at V and 4 bases at J, with 16 bases between. CDR3 coding DNA: TGTGCCAGCACCTCGGGAGCGTTGGGCACCGGGGAGCTGTTTTTT. Its translation is CASTSGALGTGELFF.

This clone was counted between two and nine times. The CDR3 DNA follows: TGCAGCGTTGAGGGAGGAGTACAAAACATTCAGTACTTC. As protein: CSVEGGVQNIQYF. J is TRBJ2-4 and V is TRBV29-1; TRBD2 is a possible D gene (6 bases). V lost 3 bases and J 5 bases, leaving 11 bases between the germline ends. The CDR3 covers 13 residues. CDR1 and CDR2 from the germline V gene are SQVTM and ANQGSEA.

The CDR3 protein is CASSPTASTEGYTF. The CDR3 DNA reads as TGTGCCAGTAGTCCGACAGCGTCTACAGAGGGCTACACCTTC. V gene TRBV19 combines with J gene TRBJ1-2, with TRBD1 as a possible D gene (5 bases). Per the germline V gene, CDR1 is LNHDA and CDR2 is SQIVND (reference sequence). V was pared by 5 bases and J by 8 bases, with 18 bases between. The CDR3 is 14 amino acids.

The chain couples TRBV6-1 to TRBJ2-3; D perhaps matches TRBD1 (6 bases). Deletions cut 7 bases from V and 4 bases from J, with 12 bases between. The CDR3 sequence is 13 residues long. Per the germline V gene, CDR1 is MNHNS and CDR2 is SASEGT. The CDR3 nucleotides are TGTGCCAGCATGGGGCAGGGGCCAGATACGCAGTATTTT. It is translated as CASMGQGPDTQYF.

The CDR3 DNA reads TGTGCCAGCGCGGTTTACACTGAAGCTTTCTTT. Translation: CASAVYTEAFF. The chain uses TRBV6-1 and TRBJ1-1; no firm D call. The V end was cut by 8 bases, the J end by 3 bases, with 7 bases between. CDR3 length equals 11 residues. Germline V lookup: CDR1 MNHNS, CDR2 SASEGT.

The chain employs TRBV19 and TRBJ1-2, with D maybe TRBD1 (6 bases). The germline CDR1 and CDR2 sequences are LNHDA and SQIVND (reference sequence). This CDR3 is 14 amino acids long. V lost 5 bases, J lost 0 bases, and 10 bases lay in between. The CDR3 nucleotides are TGTGCCAGTAGTGTACAGGGCGCTAACTATGGCTACACCTTC. Encoded protein: CASSVQGANYGYTF.

This chain's CDR3 is CASSAGLARAGNEQFF. The DNA of the CDR3 is TGTGCCAGCAGCGCAGGTTTAGCGAGAGCAGGAAATGAGCAGTTCTTC. This chain links TRBV13 with TRBJ2-1; a possible D gene is TRBD2 (5 bases). Germline V gives CDR1 PRHDT, CDR2 FYEKMQ (reference sequence). The CDR3 has 16 amino acids. V dropped 5 bases and J dropped 7 bases, with 21 bases sitting between them.

J is TRBJ2-5 and V is TRBV29-1; no definite D call. Trimming removed 7 bases from V and 2 bases from J, with 8 bases in between. This CDR3 region has 11 residues. Germline CDR1 and CDR2: SQVTM and ANQGSEA. CDR3 sequence reads: CSAGPQETQYF. CDR3 coding DNA: TGCAGCGCCGGGCCTCAAGAGACCCAGTACTTC.

The chain couples TRBV11-2 to TRBJ2-7; TRBD1 matches 11 bases. V lost 3 bases, J lost 3 bases, and 7 bases stayed unmatched. The CDR3 extends over 16 amino acids. Germline loops: CDR1 SGHAT, CDR2 FQNNGV. The CDR3 sequence is CASSFESGTGGYEQYF. The CDR3 bases are TGTGCCAGCAGCTTCGAGAGCGGGACAGGGGGCTACGAGCAGTACTTC.

V gene TRBV18 combines with J gene TRBJ1-5; D uncertain. Between the trimmed V and J ends, which lost 3 bases and 5 bases, there was a span of 8 bases. Germline CDR1 and CDR2: KGHSH and LQKENI. This CDR3 has 13 residues. CDR3 nucleotide sequence: TGTGCCAGCTCACCGGGAGAGGATCAGCCCCAGCATTTT. Translation: CASSPGEDQPQHF.

The V call is TRBV5-1, the J call TRBJ2-7; maybe TRBD2 (6 bases). Germline loops: CDR1 SGHRS, CDR2 YFSETQ. The length of the CDR3 is 14 residues. The V gene lost 0 bases and the J gene lost 3 bases, with 10 bases spanning the gap. CDR3 region: CASSLERGLYEQYF. CDR3 coding DNA: TGCGCCAGCAGCTTGGAGAGGGGACTCTACGAGCAGTACTTC.

CDR3 DNA: TGCGCCAGCAGCTTGGAGCCGGGTAGCTCCTACAATGAGCAGTTCTTC. Translation gives CASSLEPGSSYNEQFF. The V and J genes are TRBV5-1 and TRBJ2-1; no clear D gene. This CDR3 is 16 amino acids long. V was shortened by 0 bases and J by 0 bases, with 10 bases between the two germline ends. From germline, CDR1 is SGHRS and CDR2 YFSETQ.

The rearrangement joins TRBV5-4 to TRBJ2-7; D is perhaps TRBD2 (6 bases). The V end was cut by 4 bases, the J end by 2 bases, with 19 bases between. The CDR3 is 16 amino acids. Per the germline V gene, CDR1 is SGHNT and CDR2 is YYREEE (reference sequence). The CDR3 loop reads CASSPNAGRRAYEQYF. DNA for the CDR3: TGTGCCAGCAGCCCCAATGCGGGAAGGAGGGCCTACGAGCAGTACTTC. Combining the CDR3 with reference TRBV5-4 and TRBJ2-7 gives the whole variable domain ETGVTQSPTHLIKTRGQQVTLRCSSQSGHNTVSWYQQALGQGPQFIFQYYREEENGRGNFPPRFSGLQFPNYSSELNVNALELDDSALYLCASSPNAGRRAYEQYFGPGTRLTVT.

The J gene is TRBJ2-2, the V gene TRBV28; D gene unclear. The CDR3 covers 11 residues. The germline V gene encodes CDR1 MDHEN and CDR2 SYDVKM. With 8 bases removed from V and 5 bases from J, the gap between germline ends came to 6 bases. As DNA, the CDR3 is TGTGCCAGCCACGGGACCGGGGAGCTGTTTTTT. This gives the protein CASHGTGELFF.

This chain uses TRBV6-5 with TRBJ2-7; TRBD1 aligns across 11 bases. Germline V gives CDR1 MNHEY, CDR2 SVGAGI. The CDR3 runs 15 residues. Unmatched junction bases numbered 8, after V lost 5 bases and J lost 5 bases. This CDR3 is CASSTRTGGADEQYF. Here the CDR3 DNA reads TGTGCCAGCAGTACCCGGACAGGGGGCGCGGACGAGCAGTACTTC.

CDR3 loop: CAWLNRGLPPSTDTQYF. The CDR3 DNA sequence: TGTGCCTGGTTAAACAGGGGCCTACCCCCTAGCACAGATACGCAGTATTTT. This chain uses TRBV30 with TRBJ2-3, with TRBD1 matching 7 bases. With 5 bases clipped from V and 0 bases from J, the junction kept 14 bases outside the gene matches. This CDR3 contains 17 residues. From germline, CDR1 is GTSNPN and CDR2 SVGIG (reference sequence).

The chain joins TRBV18 to TRBJ2-7; perhaps TRBD1 as D (6 bases). Germline loops: CDR1 KGHSH, CDR2 LQKENI. The CDR3 is 15 amino acids. V was pared by 2 bases and J by 3 bases, with 14 bases between. The CDR3 DNA sequence: TGTGCCAGCTCACCAACCGGACAGTGGAGCTACGAGCAGTACTTC. This sequence encodes CASSPTGQWSYEQYF.

The CDR3 loop is CSVERGAGNTIYF. As DNA, the CDR3 is TGCAGCGTTGAACGGGGAGCAGGAAACACCATATATTTT. This rearrangement joins TRBV29-1 to TRBJ1-3, with D unresolved. Trimming removed 2 bases from V and 4 bases from J, with 9 bases in between. CDR1 is SQVTM and CDR2 is ANQGSEA in the germline V gene. The CDR3 totals 13 residues.

The rearrangement joins TRBV2 to TRBJ1-1, with unresolved D. The CDR3 runs 13 residues. Germline V gene sequence: CDR1 SNHLY, CDR2 FYNNEI. Trimming cost V 6 bases and J 6 bases, with 14 bases left between them. CDR3 DNA: TGTGCCAGCAGACGTCCAGTGGTCCCTGAAGCTTTCTTT. Residues: CASRRPVVPEAFF.

This CDR3 reads CASSLDSPATNEKLFF. CDR3 bases: TGCGCCAGCAGCTTAGACAGTCCTGCAACTAATGAAAAACTGTTTTTT. The genes are TRBV5-1 and TRBJ1-4; D perhaps matches TRBD1 (5 bases). Trimming stripped 2 bases from V and 0 bases from J, with 11 bases between. Germline CDR1 and CDR2: SGHRS and YFSETQ. CDR3 size: 16 residues.

The chain carries TRBV7-9 and TRBJ2-1; D perhaps matches TRBD2 (6 bases). Trimming removed 4 bases at V and 8 bases at J, with 15 bases between. The CDR3 runs to 14 residues. Germline lookup yields CDR1 SEHNR and CDR2 FQNEAQ (reference sequence). Here the CDR3 DNA reads TGTGCCAGCAGCTGGGGGGTGCTATTATATGAGCAGTTCTTC. This sequence encodes CASSWGVLLYEQFF. The full variable domain, rest sourced from reference TRBV7-9 and TRBJ2-1, is DTGVSQNPRHKITKRGQNVTFRCDPISEHNRLYWYRQTLGQGPEFLTYFQNEAQLEKSRLLSDRFSAERPKGSFSTLEIQRTEQGDSAMYLCASSWGVLLYEQFFGPGTRLTVL.

The chain recombines TRBV14 with TRBJ2-1, with a possible D match to TRBD2 (7 bases). The germline gives CDR1 SGHDN, CDR2 FVKESK. V dropped 1 base and J dropped 8 bases, with 18 bases sitting between them. The CDR3 extends over 16 amino acids. The CDR3 protein is CASSQGGTGRVYEQFF. As DNA, the CDR3 is TGTGCCAGCAGCCAAGGTGGAACAGGGAGGGTCTATGAGCAGTTCTTC. The full variable domain, in which reference TRBV14 and TRBJ2-1 provide the parts outside the CDR3, is EAGVTQFPSHSVIEKGQTVTLRCDPISGHDNLYWYRRVMGKEIKFLLHFVKESKQDESGMPNNRFLAERTGGTYSTLKVQPAELEDSGVYFCASSQGGTGRVYEQFFGPGTRLTVL.

This clone was found once. This chain joins TRBV11-2 and TRBJ1-2; 7 bases fit TRBD1. Germline loops: CDR1 SGHAT, CDR2 FQNNGV. J was trimmed by 8 bases and V by 4 bases; bases with no gene match: 16. The CDR3 has 16 amino acids. Here the CDR3 reads CASSSFKTGSPRGYTF. CDR3 sequence (DNA): TGTGCCAGCAGCTCCTTTAAGACAGGGAGTCCTCGAGGCTACACCTTC.

The chain has TRBV11-2 and TRBJ2-7; 12 nucleotides agree with TRBD2. The V segment lost 2 bases and the J segment 2 bases; nucleotides outside the gene matches: 4. The CDR3 has 16 amino acids. In germline, CDR1 is SGHAT, CDR2 FQNNGV. CDR3 sequence: CASSLKLAGGPYEQYF. CDR3 in DNA: TGTGCCAGCAGCTTAAAACTAGCGGGAGGCCCCTACGAGCAGTACTTC.